Presented here are 2 T cell receptor beta chains from one specimen sequenced in a study of graft-versus-host responses after intestinal transplantation. The antigens of these receptors remain unknown. Sequenced by immunoSEQ multiplex PCR; TCRdb stores in-frame clones only, minus some. The table has about 25,000 clones, roughly 78% seen once. Sequences were derived from unstimulated CD8+ T cells sorted from spleen or lymph node cells, sampled before transplant. Receptors were obtained from a human donor who was the organ donor for an intestinal transplant.

The chain employs TRBV4-2 and TRBJ2-3, with no clear D. The germline V gene encodes CDR1 LGHNA and CDR2 YNFKEQ. V was shortened by 0 bases and J by 2 bases, with 6 bases between the two germline ends. This CDR3 contains 14 residues. This CDR3 is CASSQDSSTDTQYF. In nucleotides, the CDR3 is TGTGCCAGCAGCCAAGATTCTTCCACAGATACGCAGTATTTT.

This chain connects TRBV5-4 to TRBJ2-3; D possibly corresponds to TRBD1 (5 bases). Germline lookup yields CDR1 SGHNT and CDR2 YYREEE (reference sequence). The V gene lost 1 base and the J gene lost 0 bases, with 9 bases spanning the gap. The CDR3 consists of 15 residues. The CDR3 loop reads CASSLRGRSTDTQYF. The CDR3 DNA reads as TGTGCCAGCAGCTTGAGGGGTAGAAGCACAGATACGCAGTATTTT.